Presented here are 5 T cell receptor beta chains from one specimen sequenced in a study of cytomegalovirus exposure and HLA in healthy donors. 60 Vbeta and 13 Jbeta primers were used in PCR. Profiled with immunoSEQ multiplex PCR; TCRdb holds only in-frame clones, not every one. The sample holds 100,000 to 150,000 clones, 70% to 85% seen once. The sample taken for sequencing was PBMCs. These receptors came from a woman aged 45 to 65 in good health and CMV-seronegative.

The CDR3 protein is CSVLTSGTDTQYF. The CDR3 nucleotides are TGCAGCGTATTAACTAGCGGCACAGATACGCAGTATTTT. The V and J genes are TRBV29-1 and TRBJ2-3; 7 nucleotides align to TRBD2. This CDR3 comprises 13 residues. V dropped 6 bases and J dropped 1; count of bases not matched to a gene: 4. Per germline, CDR1 SQVTM and CDR2 ANQGSEA.

The V call is TRBV30, the J call TRBJ1-2; TRBD1 matches 9 bases. The CDR3 length is 14 residues. Losses at the gene ends were 2 bases for V and 4 bases for J; bases not matched to a gene: 5. Germline values: CDR1 GTSNPN, CDR2 SVGIG (reference sequence). The CDR3 is CAWSPGTGTYGYTF. DNA of the CDR3: TGTGCCTGGAGTCCCGGGACAGGGACCTATGGCTACACCTTC. The variable domain in full, with the rest retrieved from reference TRBV30 and TRBJ1-2, is SQTIHQWPATLVQPVGSPLSLECTVEGTSNPNLYWYRQAAGRGLQLLFYSVGIGQISSEVPQNLSASRPQDRQFILSSKKLLLSDSGFYLCAWSPGTGTYGYTFGSGTRLTVV.

The V gene is TRBV27, the J gene TRBJ2-1; a possible D gene is TRBD2 (5 bases). Deletions cut 6 bases from V and 8 bases from J, with 14 bases between. The CDR3 contains 13 residues. Germline lookup yields CDR1 MNHEY and CDR2 SMNVEV (reference sequence). CDR3 sequence reads: CASSNTRYDEQFF. DNA of the CDR3: TGTGCCAGCAGCAACACTAGGTACGATGAGCAGTTCTTC.

This rearrangement joins TRBV4-2 to TRBJ2-3; D is unresolved. The CDR3 sequence is 14 residues long. V lost 0 bases, J lost 6 bases, and 10 bases lay in between. CDR1 LGHNA and CDR2 YNFKEQ come from the germline V gene. The CDR3 DNA reads as TGTGCCAGCAGCCAAGATCGATTAGTGGATACGCAGTATTTT. Translated, it gives CASSQDRLVDTQYF.

This clone was seen a handful of times. The chain is built from TRBV6-6 and TRBJ2-7, with 7 bases aligning to TRBD2. CDR1 and CDR2 (germline): MNHNY, SVGAGI (reference sequence). CDR3 length equals 13 residues. Trimming removed 5 bases from V and 5 bases from J; junction bases left unmatched: 6. CDR3 residues: CASSPREVNEQYF. CDR3 coding DNA: TGTGCCAGCAGTCCCCGGGAGGTTAACGAGCAGTACTTC.